A single sample gave rise to the 24 T cell receptor beta chains below, sequenced in a study of identical twins. TCRdb ran MiXCR on the 5' RACE reads and lists one entry per CDR3 protein. The sample carries approximately 280,000 distinct CDR3 sequences, about 8.9% recorded once. The same sample was also used in a study of yellow fever vaccine responses in identical twins.

The sequenced sample consisted of memory (CD45RO+) T cells sorted from blood. These TCRs come from a woman aged 18 to 35 in good health.

In its sample, this clonotype was seen a few times. This rearrangement joins TRBV21-1 to TRBJ2-1. TRBV21-1 is designated a pseudogene. This CDR3 has 11 amino acids. CDR3 in amino acids: CASSKGPEQFF. Here the CDR3 DNA reads TGTGCCAGCAGCAAAGGACCGGAGCAGTTCTTC.

The chain employs TRBV6-1 and TRBJ2-3; TRBD1 agrees at 8 bases. CDR1 is MNHNS and CDR2 is SASEGT in the germline V gene. Unmatched junction bases numbered 10, after V lost 7 bases and J lost 1 base. This CDR3 has 16 residues. The CDR3 region has the DNA TGTGCCAGCACCCCACAGGGGGGCCTCGGCACAGATACGCAGTATTTT. Encoded protein: CASTPQGGLGTDTQYF.

Ten or more counts support this clonotype. This chain uses TRBV7-9 with TRBJ2-1; D not resolved. In germline, CDR1 is SEHNR, CDR2 FQNEAQ (reference sequence). Trimming removed 1 base from V and 5 bases from J, with 12 bases in between. This CDR3 region has 15 residues. The DNA of the CDR3 is TGTGCCAGCAGCTTAGTGCCAAACTTTAACAATGAGCAGTTCTTC. Protein sequence: CASSLVPNFNNEQFF.

This clonotype was observed many times. The genes are TRBV20-1 and TRBJ1-1, with D hard to call. V was trimmed by 1 base and J by 4 bases, leaving 10 bases between them. This CDR3 is 13 amino acids long. Per the germline V gene, CDR1 is DFQATT and CDR2 is SNEGSKA (reference sequence). CDR3 DNA: TGCAGTGCTAGAGCCCTGAAGGGCACTGAAGCTTTCTTT. Residues: CSARALKGTEAFF.

This clonotype appeared many times. The CDR3 DNA follows: TGTGCCAGCAGTTTAGAGGGGGCCCATCAGCCCCAGCATTTT. This translates into CASSLEGAHQPQHF. The chain recombines TRBV12-3 or TRBV12-4 with TRBJ1-5, with 7 bases aligning to TRBD1. The trim removed 1 base at V and 5 bases at J, leaving 2 bases unmatched. This CDR3 comprises 14 residues.

This clonotype has only a few counts. This sequence joins TRBV28 and TRBJ2-6; weak D call: TRBD1 (6 bases). With 8 bases removed from V and 1 base from J, the gap between germline ends came to 9 bases. This CDR3 comprises 14 residues. Germline CDR1 is MDHEN and CDR2 is SYDVKM. The chain's CDR3 is CASVQGSGANVLTF. The CDR3 region has the DNA TGTGCCAGCGTACAGGGTTCTGGGGCCAACGTCCTGACTTTC.

The gene calls are TRBV4-2 and TRBJ1-4, with 9 bases fitting TRBD1. The length of the CDR3 is 17 residues. Germline V gene lookup returns CDR1 LGHNA and CDR2 YNFKEQ. The V segment lost 4 bases and the J segment 4 bases; nucleotides outside the gene matches: 10. This CDR3 reads CASSPTTGGHVNEKLFF. As DNA, the CDR3 is TGTGCCAGCAGCCCTACAACAGGGGGCCACGTTAATGAAAAACTGTTTTTT.

This clonotype was observed a few times. V and J are TRBV2 and TRBJ2-1, with unresolved D. The CDR3 is made up of 15 amino acids. The ends were cut back, 3 bases at V and 1 base at J, with 10 bases in the middle. The V gene's germline CDR1 is SNHLY and CDR2 FYNNEI. In nucleotides, the CDR3 is TGTGCCAGCAGTGAGGCACTCATTTCCTACAATGAGCAGTTCTTC. It is translated as CASSEALISYNEQFF.

This clonotype was detected ten times or more. The rearrangement joins TRBV6-5 to TRBJ2-6; 7 positions match TRBD1. V lost 0 bases and J lost 1; bases outside the gene matches: 9. This CDR3 has 19 residues. The germline V gene encodes CDR1 MNHEY and CDR2 SVGAGI. CDR3 nucleotide sequence: TGTGCCAGCAGTTACTCGACGGCCCAGGGGGTTTCTGGGGCCAACGTCCTGACTTTC. This sequence encodes CASSYSTAQGVSGANVLTF.

The table lists this clonotype with a few counts. This chain links TRBV10-3 with TRBJ2-7, with a possible D match to TRBD1 (6 bases). This CDR3 spans 13 amino acids. V lost 6 bases, J lost 6 bases, and 15 bases lay in between. Germline CDR1 ENHRY, CDR2 SYGVKD. CDR3 sequence (DNA): TGTGCCATCAGCGAACAGGGCCGGGGCGAGCAGTACGTC. Protein product: CAISEQGRGEQYV.

There are a few counts of this clonotype. The chain is built from TRBV20-1 and TRBJ1-1; 7 positions match TRBD1. The CDR3 runs 13 residues. J was trimmed by 0 bases and V by 6 bases; bases with no gene match: 4. Per germline, CDR1 DFQATT and CDR2 SNEGSKA (reference sequence). CDR3 in DNA: TGCAGTGCGGGACAGCTTATGAACACTGAAGCTTTCTTT. Protein sequence: CSAGQLMNTEAFF.

This clonotype showed up many times. V and J are TRBV5-1 and TRBJ2-2; 9 bases fit TRBD1. CDR1 is SGHRS and CDR2 is YFSETQ in the germline V gene. V shed 4 bases and J 4 bases; nucleotides not matched to a gene: 5. The CDR3 runs to 15 residues. The CDR3 loop reads CASSEDRGVTGELFF. DNA for the CDR3: TGCGCCAGCAGCGAAGACAGGGGGGTCACCGGGGAGCTGTTTTTT.

This clonotype was seen many times. The chain uses TRBV7-2 and TRBJ2-5; 9 bases line up with TRBD2. This CDR3 is 14 amino acids long. The germline CDR1 and CDR2 sequences are SGHTA and FQGNSA. The V and J ends lost 1 base and 4 bases, in that order; junction bases with no gene match: 1. The CDR3 here is CASSLGSGGETQYF. The CDR3 region has the DNA TGTGCCAGCAGCTTAGGTAGCGGGGGAGAGACCCAGTACTTC.

The rearrangement links TRBV5-1 to TRBJ2-2, with a tentative D call TRBD2 (5 bases). V was clipped by 6 bases and J by 2 bases, with 8 bases between them. The CDR3 length is 13 residues. Germline V gene sequence: CDR1 SGHRS, CDR2 YFSETQ. The CDR3 region has the DNA TGCGCCAGCAAACGGGATAACACCGGGGAGCTGTTTTTT. It is translated as CASKRDNTGELFF.

This clonotype has only a few counts. The chain combines TRBV6-8 with TRBJ2-7, with 8 nucleotides matching TRBD2. CDR1 is MNHGY, CDR2 SAAAGT, per germline. V trimming: 9 bases; J trimming: 6 bases; junction bases outside the gene matches: 16. The CDR3 spans 15 residues. The chain's CDR3 is CASPLFGLAHCEQYV. The CDR3 DNA follows: TGTGCCAGTCCTCTCTTTGGACTAGCTCATTGCGAGCAGTACGTC.

The chain has TRBV20-1 and TRBJ2-3, with D unresolved. This CDR3 has 14 residues. The V gene's germline CDR1 is DFQATT and CDR2 SNEGSKA (reference sequence). The germline V and J ends were trimmed by 6 bases and 3 bases, with 16 bases remaining between them. The CDR3 bases are TGCAGTGCCAGTCTCGGTGGGGTAACAGATACGCAGTATTTT. Residues: CSASLGGVTDTQYF.

The chain is built from TRBV24-1 and TRBJ2-1; 7 bases agree with TRBD1. V lost 5 bases, J lost 5 bases, and 8 bases stayed unmatched. The CDR3 length is 15 residues. Germline CDR1 and CDR2: KGHDR and SFDVKD. CDR3 sequence: CATSAPTGKDNEQFF. In DNA form, the CDR3 reads TGTGCCACCAGTGCCCCGACAGGGAAGGACAATGAGCAGTTCTTC.

The chain links TRBV10-3 to TRBJ2-2; D is undetermined. CDR1 is ENHRY and CDR2 is SYGVKD in the germline V gene. V lost 4 bases and J 0 bases, leaving 6 bases between the germline ends. This CDR3 spans 14 amino acids. The CDR3 coding sequence is TGTGCCATCAGTGGGAGATCGAACACCGGGGAGCTGTTTTTT. This translates into CAISGRSNTGELFF.

This clonotype has only a few counts. This rearrangement joins TRBV7-3 to TRBJ2-2; D may be TRBD2 (6 bases). Per the germline V gene, CDR1 is SGHTA and CDR2 is FQGTGA. V was shortened by 1 base and J by 4 bases, with 13 bases between the two germline ends. This CDR3 spans 16 amino acids. The DNA for the CDR3 is TGTGCCAGCAGCTTAATCGGCGGGATGGGCACCGGGGAGCTGTTTTTT. Translated, it gives CASSLIGGMGTGELFF.

This clonotype occurred a few times. The CDR3 sequence is CASSLEPLTFRNTEAFF. For the CDR3, the DNA is TGTGCCAGCAGCCTAGAGCCCCTGACATTCCGGAACACTGAAGCTTTCTTT. The chain has TRBV7-9 and TRBJ1-1, with D hard to call. Germline assignment: CDR1 SEHNR and CDR2 FQNEAQ (reference sequence). Between the trimmed V and J ends, which lost 5 bases and 1 base, there was a span of 20 bases. The CDR3 loop spans 17 amino acids.

The chain links TRBV20-1 to TRBJ1-2; the D gene is possibly TRBD1 (6 bases). V was trimmed by 2 bases and J by 8 bases, leaving 6 bases between them. CDR3 length: 10 residues. The germline CDR1 and CDR2 sequences are DFQATT and SNEGSKA (reference sequence). As DNA, the CDR3 is TGCAGTGCTAGACAGGGGGGCTACACCTTC. This translates into CSARQGGYTF.

V usage is TRBV5-1 and J usage is TRBJ2-1; D possibly corresponds to TRBD2 (5 bases). Germline V lookup: CDR1 SGHRS, CDR2 YFSETQ. The CDR3 length is 16 residues. V lost 0 bases and J lost 10, with 20 bases in between. The CDR3 loop reads CASSLEGGYHPGEQFF. The DNA of the CDR3 is TGCGCCAGCAGCTTGGAAGGAGGCTATCACCCGGGGGAGCAGTTCTTC.

At least ten counts were recorded for this clonotype. The chain couples TRBV3-1 to TRBJ2-7, with D possibly called TRBD1 or TRBD2 (5 bases each). The CDR3 runs 12 residues. Trimming stripped 6 bases from V and 4 bases from J, with 10 bases between. Germline V gives CDR1 LGHDT, CDR2 YNNKEL (reference sequence). This chain's CDR3 is CASRGDEYEQYF. In nucleotides, the CDR3 is TGTGCCAGCAGAGGGGACGAGTACGAGCAGTACTTC.

The chain uses TRBV5-1 and TRBJ2-1; D might be TRBD2 (7 bases). Germline CDR1 SGHRS, CDR2 YFSETQ. The CDR3 extends over 14 amino acids. V dropped 4 bases and J dropped 12 bases, with 20 bases sitting between them. DNA for the CDR3: TGCGCCAGCAGCCCCTCCATTGGGGGGGCGGGGCAGTTCTTC. Translated, it gives CASSPSIGGAGQFF.